A single sample is the source of the 16 T cell receptor beta chains below, sequenced in a study of shared clonotypes between healthy human individuals. Produced via immunoSEQ multiplex PCR; TCRdb's table is partial and in-frame only. The sample includes 2.3 million or so clones, 85% to 95% of them seen just once. Sequenced material: naive CD4+ T cells from PBMCs. The subset was: CD45RA+ positively selected. Receptor source: a man younger than 30 in good health. Some clones in this sample may be carry-over from other donors' samples.

This rearrangement joins TRBV28 to TRBJ2-7, with D unresolved. The CDR3 consists of 11 residues. Trimming took off 7 bases at V and 4 bases at J, with 8 bases between the two ends. Per the germline V gene, CDR1 is MDHEN and CDR2 is SYDVKM. CDR3 DNA sequence: TGTGCCAGCATGGAGAGGTACGAGCAGTACTTC. Protein sequence: CASMERYEQYF. The complete variable domain, with remaining parts taken from reference TRBV28 and TRBJ2-7, reads DVKVTQSSRYLVKRTGEKVFLECVQDMDHENMFWYRQDPGLGLRLIYFSYDVKMKEKGDIPEGYSVSREKKERFSLILESASTNQTSMYLCASMERYEQYFGPGTRLTVT.

The chain has TRBV5-4 and TRBJ2-1, with D possibly TRBD2 on 6 matching bases. V dropped 6 bases and J dropped 5 bases, with 24 bases sitting between them. The CDR3 loop spans 17 amino acids. Germline values: CDR1 SGHNT, CDR2 YYREEE (reference sequence). CDR3 bases: TGTGCCAGCACTCTGGGGGGAACGGACACTTCGAACAATGAGCAGTTCTTC. It codes for CASTLGGTDTSNNEQFF.

The chain uses TRBV11-2 and TRBJ2-6, with TRBD1 as a possible D gene (6 bases). V lost 4 bases and J 2 bases, leaving 9 bases between the germline ends. The CDR3 length is 15 residues. Germline V gene data show CDR1 as SGHAT and CDR2 as FQNNGV. The CDR3 nucleotides read TGTGCCAGCAGCTCTTACAGGGCTGGGGCCAACGTCCTGACTTTC. This sequence encodes CASSSYRAGANVLTF.

The chain joins TRBV6-1 to TRBJ1-1; D perhaps matches TRBD1 (5 bases). The CDR3 runs 17 residues. The V end was cut by 0 bases, the J end by 0 bases, with 14 bases between. The V gene's germline CDR1 is MNHNS and CDR2 SASEGT. The chain's CDR3 is CASSEARGRNMNTEAFF. CDR3 nucleotides: TGTGCCAGCAGTGAAGCAAGGGGCCGCAACATGAACACTGAAGCTTTCTTT.

The chain couples TRBV7-9 to TRBJ2-2; D gene unclear. The germline V gene encodes CDR1 SEHNR and CDR2 FQNEAQ (reference sequence). V was clipped by 5 bases and J by 3 bases, with 10 bases between them. CDR3 size: 14 residues. CDR3 region: CASSALWDTGELFF. In DNA form, the CDR3 reads TGTGCCAGCAGCGCCCTATGGGACACCGGGGAGCTGTTTTTT.

The V and J genes are TRBV19 and TRBJ1-1, with 9 bases fitting TRBD1. Germline CDR1 is LNHDA and CDR2 is SQIVND (reference sequence). CDR3 length: 16 amino acids. Trimming removed 2 bases from V and 1 base from J; junction bases left unmatched: 5. CDR3 DNA: TGTGCCAGTAGTATACTTTCGGGACAGGGGAACACTGAAGCTTTCTTT. It encodes CASSILSGQGNTEAFF.

The chain couples TRBV5-4 to TRBJ2-5, with 8 bases aligning to TRBD1. This CDR3 has 17 residues. V lost 0 bases and J lost 5; bases outside the gene matches: 12. Germline CDR1 SGHNT, CDR2 YYREEE (reference sequence). CDR3 loop: CASSLAIRTGQRETQYF. The DNA of the CDR3 is TGTGCCAGCAGCTTGGCCATCCGGACAGGGCAAAGGGAGACCCAGTACTTC.

V and J are TRBV6-6 and TRBJ1-1; no reliable D call. The CDR3 spans 13 residues. CDR1 and CDR2 from the germline V gene are MNHNY and SVGAGI (reference sequence). V was trimmed by 5 bases and J by 7 bases, leaving 14 bases between them. CDR3 region: CASSDPFEIEAFF. As DNA, the CDR3 is TGTGCCAGCAGTGACCCCTTTGAGATTGAAGCTTTCTTT.

CDR3 loop: CASRGLTKNIQYF. CDR3 nucleotides: TGTGCCAGCAGGGGTTTGACCAAAAACATTCAGTACTTC. The J gene is TRBJ2-4, the V gene TRBV28; the D is unclear. The V end was cut by 6 bases, the J end by 2 bases, with 8 bases between. Germline CDR1 and CDR2: MDHEN and SYDVKM. The CDR3 sequence is 13 residues long.

The CDR3 DNA follows: TGTGCCAGCAGTTTGTGGGTTTATGGCTACACCTTC. Protein: CASSLWVYGYTF. The chain has TRBV6-1 and TRBJ1-2; D remains unclear. The V end lost 5 bases, the J end lost 5 bases, and 9 bases lay between the germline ends. Germline loops: CDR1 MNHNS, CDR2 SASEGT. This CDR3 is 12 amino acids long.

V is TRBV29-1 and J is TRBJ1-4; 10 bases are a match to TRBD1. CDR1 SQVTM and CDR2 ANQGSEA come from the germline V gene. The CDR3 runs to 13 residues. J gave up 6 bases and V 7 bases, and 5 bases lay outside the gene matches. This CDR3 is CSAETGGYEKLFF. CDR3 nucleotide sequence: TGCAGCGCCGAGACAGGGGGCTATGAAAAACTGTTTTTT. Combining the CDR3 with reference TRBV29-1 and TRBJ1-4 gives the whole variable domain SAVISQKPSRDICQRGTSLTIQCQVDSQVTMMFWYRQQPGQSLTLIATANQGSEATYESGFVIDKFPISRPNLTFSTLTVSNMSPEDSSIYLCSAETGGYEKLFFGSGTQLSVL.

CDR3 sequence: CASSRAIREYGYTF. CDR3 bases: TGCGCCAGCAGCCGAGCCATCCGGGAATATGGCTACACCTTC. The chain joins TRBV4-1 to TRBJ1-2; no clear D. Germline CDR1 is MGHRA and CDR2 is YSYEKL. This CDR3 is built from 14 residues. With 4 bases removed from V and 5 bases from J, the gap between germline ends came to 14 bases.

Only one count was recorded for this clone. This chain joins TRBV6-1 and TRBJ1-4, with 11 bases aligning to TRBD1. There are 15 residues in the CDR3. Germline-derived CDR1 and CDR2 are MNHNS and SASEGT. V trimming: 4 bases; J trimming: 6 bases; junction bases outside the gene matches: 4. The CDR3 region has the DNA TGTGCCAGCAGTGGGGACAGGGGGTTCGATGAAAAACTGTTTTTT. This gives the protein CASSGDRGFDEKLFF.

The genes are TRBV9 and TRBJ2-3; a weak D match, TRBD2 (6 bases). The CDR3 extends over 16 amino acids. The V end lost 4 bases, the J end lost 4 bases, and 19 bases lay between the germline ends. Germline V gene sequence: CDR1 SGDLS, CDR2 YYNGEE. The CDR3 sequence is CASSQRVGRSADTQYF. The DNA for the CDR3 is TGTGCCAGCAGCCAAAGGGTGGGGAGGTCGGCAGATACGCAGTATTTT.

The rearrangement joins TRBV7-8 to TRBJ2-1; 10 nucleotides line up with TRBD1. Germline lookup yields CDR1 SGHVS and CDR2 FQNEAQ. The CDR3 is 17 amino acids. The trim removed 8 bases at V and 4 bases at J, leaving 14 bases unmatched. The CDR3 nucleotides are TGTGCCAGCGATGGGTCCCGGGGGGACAGGGGTTACAATGAGCAGTTCTTC. The encoded protein is CASDGSRGDRGYNEQFF.

The rearrangement joins TRBV19 to TRBJ1-2; D remains ambiguous. Looked up from germline, CDR1 is LNHDA and CDR2 is SQIVND (reference sequence). The V end was cut by 3 bases, the J end by 0 bases, with 5 bases between. The CDR3 has 13 residues. CDR3 sequence reads: CASSITPNYGYTF. The CDR3 DNA reads as TGTGCCAGTAGTATTACCCCTAACTATGGCTACACCTTC.